Reported below is one T cell receptor (beta chain). The CDR3 consists of 16 residues. With 2 bases removed from V and 0 bases from J, the gap between germline ends came to 10 bases. Germline V gives CDR1 SNHLY, CDR2 FYNNEI. This sample was included in a study of blood T cell repertoires in COVID-19. TCRdb's copy holds only in-frame clones and misses some; the assay was immunoSEQ multiplex PCR. Of roughly 250,000 clones listed, around 83% are singletons. This chain links TRBV2 with TRBJ1-4, with D perhaps TRBD1 (6 bases). The receptor's source is a woman in her 40s who had recovered from COVID-19. Sequences were obtained from peripheral blood. The CDR3 spells CASSERGGATNEKLFF. CDR3 DNA: TGTGCCAGCAGTGAAAGGGGGGGTGCAACTAATGAAAAACTGTTTTTT.